The 28 T cell receptor beta chains below all came from one sample that was sequenced in a study of blood T cell repertoires in COVID-19. Libraries were prepared by immunoSEQ multiplex PCR; TCRdb keeps only in-frame clonotypes and omits some of them. The sample holds around 200,000 clones, around four fifths seen once. Sequencing was performed on peripheral blood. All receptors come from a woman in her forties with acute or convalescent COVID-19.

V usage is TRBV10-3 and J usage is TRBJ1-1; TRBD1 agrees at 10 bases. The CDR3 has 13 residues. Germline CDR1 is ENHRY and CDR2 is SYGVKD. J gave up 5 bases and V 8 bases, and 5 bases lay outside the gene matches. In DNA form, the CDR3 reads TGTGCCATCGGGGGACAGGGGAATACTGAAGCTTTCTTT. It encodes CAIGGQGNTEAFF.

This clone was detected only a few times. The V gene is TRBV6-5, the J gene TRBJ2-6; the D gene is possibly TRBD2 (6 bases). The CDR3 covers 15 residues. CDR1 is MNHEY and CDR2 is SVGAGI in the germline V gene. V lost 6 bases, J lost 10 bases, and 19 bases lay in between. In DNA form, the CDR3 reads TGTGCCAGCAGCTCCGGAGGGGACGGGCAGAACGTCCTGACTTTC. It codes for CASSSGGDGQNVLTF.

This CDR3 is CTFGENLAKNIQYF. The CDR3, as DNA: TGTACCTTCGGGGAAAACCTAGCCAAAAACATTCAGTACTTC. The chain combines TRBV21-1 with TRBJ2-4; the table's D gene call, TRBD2, was not cross checked with the DNA. TRBV21-1 constitutes a pseudogene. This CDR3 comprises 14 residues.

This sequence joins TRBV11-2 and TRBJ1-1; maybe TRBD1 (5 bases). The CDR3 totals 14 residues. V shed 6 bases and J shed 1 base, with 12 bases lying between them. From germline, CDR1 is SGHAT and CDR2 FQNNGV. CDR3 region: CASSPGGENTEAFF. The CDR3, as DNA: TGTGCCAGCAGTCCCGGGGGGGAGAACACTGAAGCTTTCTTT.

The chain couples TRBV7-9 to TRBJ2-7; tentative D call: TRBD1 (5 bases). The CDR3 is made up of 13 amino acids. V lost 7 bases and J 0 bases, leaving 10 bases between the germline ends. Germline V gene data show CDR1 as SEHNR and CDR2 as FQNEAQ (reference sequence). As DNA, the CDR3 is TGTGCCAGCACCTGGACATACTCCTACGAGCAGTACTTC. Protein product: CASTWTYSYEQYF.

Of note for this clone: The junction does not match germline at one end; this may be a read error. The rearrangement uses TRBV30 and TRBJ2-1; a possible D gene is TRBD2 (6 bases). Germline CDR1 GTSNPN, CDR2 SVGIG (reference sequence). CDR3 size: 12 residues. In nucleotides, the CDR3 is TGTGCCTGGAGTGTTCGTAGCGCTCTAGCGATCTTC. Residues: CAWSVRSALAIF.

The chain links TRBV15 to TRBJ2-7; 13 bases fit TRBD2. The CDR3 runs to 15 residues. V was pared by 4 bases and J by 5 bases, with 5 bases of the junction left unmatched. The germline V gene encodes CDR1 LNHNV and CDR2 YYDKDF (reference sequence). CDR3 DNA sequence: TGTGCCACCAGCACGGGACTAGCGGGAATCAACGAGCAGTACTTC. Residues: CATSTGLAGINEQYF.

This clone was counted between two and nine times. The chain combines TRBV27 with TRBJ1-5; D is unclear. Trimming took off 5 bases at V and 4 bases at J, with 6 bases between the two ends. The CDR3 is made up of 12 amino acids. Germline loops: CDR1 MNHEY, CDR2 SMNVEV (reference sequence). CDR3 residues: CASSITNQPQHF. The CDR3, as DNA: TGTGCCAGCAGTATCACAAATCAGCCCCAGCATTTT.

The chain is built from TRBV12-3 or TRBV12-4 and TRBJ1-2; 7 bases map to TRBD1. The CDR3 length is 13 residues. J gave up 5 bases and V 6 bases, and 6 bases lay outside the gene matches. CDR3 protein: CASSRDSQYGYTF. DNA for the CDR3: TGTGCCAGCAGCCGGGACAGTCAATATGGCTACACCTTC.

This rearrangement joins TRBV28 to TRBJ1-4; weak D call: TRBD1 (5 bases). The CDR3 consists of 14 residues. Deletions cut 7 bases from V and 1 base from J, with 10 bases between. CDR1 and CDR2 from the germline V gene are MDHEN and SYDVKM. As DNA, the CDR3 is TGTGCCAGCAAAAGGGGAGGAACTAATGAAAAACTGTTTTTT. Its translation is CASKRGGTNEKLFF.

J is TRBJ1-1 and V is TRBV9; no clear D. The CDR3 is made up of 14 amino acids. The V gene's germline CDR1 is SGDLS and CDR2 YYNGEE. The ends were cut back, 2 bases at V and 2 bases at J, with 10 bases in the middle. The CDR3 DNA is TGTGCCAGCAGCGTTGAGGATTTAAACACTGAAGCTTTCTTT. This gives the protein CASSVEDLNTEAFF.

This clone was seen a few times. V gene TRBV11-2 combines with J gene TRBJ1-3, with D possibly TRBD1 on 6 matching bases. Trimming removed 2 bases from V and 10 bases from J, with 9 bases in between. CDR1 SGHAT and CDR2 FQNNGV come from the germline V gene. This CDR3 region has 12 residues. CDR3 sequence: CASSLQGRTIYF. CDR3 DNA: TGTGCCAGCAGCTTACAGGGGAGAACCATATATTTT.

The J gene is TRBJ1-5, the V gene TRBV28; D not resolved. Germline CDR1 reads MDHEN; CDR2 reads SYDVKM. The ends were cut back, 6 bases at V and 5 bases at J, with 11 bases in the middle. The CDR3 loop spans 13 amino acids. CDR3 nucleotide sequence: TGTGCCAGCAGATCACAGATGGATCAGCCCCAGCATTTT. Its protein is CASRSQMDQPQHF.

This clone was found once. The chain carries TRBV10-2 and TRBJ2-3; 9 bases map to TRBD2. Trimming took 8 bases from V and 4 from J; bases not matched to a gene: 1. This CDR3 has 12 amino acids. The germline V gene has CDR1 WSHSY and CDR2 SAAADI. CDR3 sequence (DNA): TGCGCCAGCGGACTAGCGTCAGATACGCAGTATTTT. Its translation is CASGLASDTQYF.

This chain uses TRBV4-1 with TRBJ1-1; 8 bases agree with TRBD1. CDR1 and CDR2 (germline): MGHRA, YSYEKL. Trimming took 0 bases from V and 6 from J; bases not matched to a gene: 18. CDR3 length: 19 amino acids. CDR3 sequence (DNA): TGCGCCAGCAGCCAAGATCGGCCAGGGGGCGCTTGGGTACACTCTGAAGCTTTCTTT. Its translation is CASSQDRPGGAWVHSEAFF.

This clone showed up just once. The J gene is TRBJ2-7, the V gene TRBV11-2, with D unresolved. This CDR3 has 13 amino acids. CDR1 SGHAT and CDR2 FQNNGV come from the germline V gene. Trimming left V 3 bases short and J 4 bases short, with 10 bases between. CDR3 nucleotides: TGTGCCAGCAGCTTGGGCTCCAGGTACGAGCAGTACTTC. Amino acids: CASSLGSRYEQYF.

The J gene is TRBJ2-7, the V gene TRBV18; possibly TRBD1 for D (5 bases). CDR1 and CDR2 from the germline V gene are KGHSH and LQKENI. Trimming left V 6 bases short and J 0 bases short, with 18 bases between. This CDR3 is 16 amino acids long. CDR3 nucleotides: TGTGCCAGCTCCCGACCCACCTCGACAGCCTCCTACGAGCAGTACTTC. This translates into CASSRPTSTASYEQYF.

This chain connects TRBV19 to TRBJ2-3; 7 bases agree with TRBD1. Germline V gives CDR1 LNHDA, CDR2 SQIVND (reference sequence). Losses at the gene ends were 2 bases for V and 1 base for J; bases not matched to a gene: 0. The CDR3 sequence is 14 residues long. This CDR3 reads CASSIRGRTDTQYF. CDR3 DNA: TGTGCCAGTAGTATAAGGGGGCGCACAGATACGCAGTATTTT. The full variable domain, in which reference TRBV19 and TRBJ2-3 provide the parts outside the CDR3, is DGGITQSPKYLFRKEGQNVTLSCEQNLNHDAMYWYRQDPGQGLRLIYYSQIVNDFQKGDIAEGYSVSREKKESFPLTVTSAQKNPTAFYLCASSIRGRTDTQYFGPGTRLTVL.

The chain couples TRBV5-1 to TRBJ1-2; no firm D call. The germline V gene has CDR1 SGHRS and CDR2 YFSETQ. With 1 base removed from V and 3 bases from J, the gap between germline ends came to 10 bases. The length of the CDR3 is 14 residues. Written as DNA, the CDR3 is TGCGCCAGCAGCTTGAGTTTCGACTACTATGGCTACACCTTC. Amino acid sequence: CASSLSFDYYGYTF. Combining the CDR3 with reference TRBV5-1 and TRBJ1-2 gives the whole variable domain KAGVTQTPRYLIKTRGQQVTLSCSPISGHRSVSWYQQTPGQGLQFLFEYFSETQRNKGNFPGRFSGRQFSNSRSEMNVSTLELGDSALYLCASSLSFDYYGYTFGSGTRLTVV.

This clone has a handful of counts. This sequence joins TRBV4-1 and TRBJ2-2; 7 nucleotides agree with TRBD1. V gave up 0 bases and J gave up 4 bases; unmatched junction bases: 2. CDR3 size: 15 residues. Per the germline V gene, CDR1 is MGHRA and CDR2 is YSYEKL. CDR3 in DNA: TGCGCCAGCAGCCAAGACAGACAGGGCACCGGGGAGCTGTTTTTT. Translated: CASSQDRQGTGELFF.

This clone was counted a single time. The genes are TRBV3-1 (or the pseudogene TRBV3-2) and TRBJ1-2; no clear D gene. The CDR3 sequence is 13 residues long. Germline V lookup: CDR1 LGHDT, CDR2 YNNKEL (reference sequence). V lost 4 bases to trimming and J lost 3 bases, with 9 bases between them. The CDR3 DNA sequence: TGTGCCAGCAGCCTAGGAGGGCACTATGGCTACACCTTC. Amino acids: CASSLGGHYGYTF.

The chain combines TRBV28 with TRBJ2-1; 8 bases agree with TRBD1. Germline CDR1 MDHEN, CDR2 SYDVKM. With 3 bases clipped from V and 9 bases from J, the junction kept 13 bases outside the gene matches. The CDR3 is 16 amino acids. CDR3 protein: CASSFRDDRGYGEQFF. CDR3 coding DNA: TGTGCCAGCAGTTTTCGAGACGACAGGGGATATGGTGAGCAGTTCTTC.

This chain connects TRBV5-5 to TRBJ2-5; no clear D gene. The CDR3 is 14 residues long. The V gene's germline CDR1 is SGHKS and CDR2 YYEKEE (reference sequence). V dropped 0 bases and J dropped 1 base, with 7 bases sitting between them. The CDR3 DNA reads TGTGCCAGCAGCTTGGTACGGAGCCAAGAGACCCAGTACTTC. Amino acid sequence: CASSLVRSQETQYF.

The genes are TRBV2 and TRBJ1-2; D might be TRBD1 (5 bases). CDR1 and CDR2 (germline): SNHLY, FYNNEI. The CDR3 sequence is 14 residues long. V was shortened by 4 bases and J by 8 bases, with 17 bases between the two germline ends. CDR3 protein: CASSVGRVVSGYTF. CDR3 nucleotides: TGTGCCAGCAGTGTAGGCAGGGTTGTTAGCGGCTACACCTTC.

The J gene is TRBJ1-1, the V gene TRBV5-6; TRBD1 matches 9 bases. CDR1 SGHDT and CDR2 YYEEEE come from the germline V gene. This CDR3 spans 16 amino acids. Unmatched junction bases numbered 10, after V lost 2 bases and J lost 5 bases. CDR3 loop: CASSFAPGQGGTEAFF. The DNA for the CDR3 is TGTGCCAGCAGCTTTGCTCCGGGACAGGGTGGAACTGAAGCTTTCTTT.

The CDR3 coding sequence is TGTGCCAGCAGCCGGCAGGGCTATGGCTACACCTTC. It yields the protein CASSRQGYGYTF. The chain carries TRBV5-8 and TRBJ1-2, with a weak D call TRBD1 (5 bases). The CDR3 length is 12 residues. The V gene lost 4 bases and the J gene lost 4 bases, with 8 bases spanning the gap. CDR1 and CDR2 (germline): SGHTS, YDEGEE.

The chain is built from TRBV3-1 (or the pseudogene TRBV3-2) and TRBJ2-7; TRBD2 aligns across 11 bases. The CDR3 loop spans 14 amino acids. With V trimmed by 4 bases and J by 5 bases, 4 bases remained unmatched. The V gene's germline CDR1 is LGHDT and CDR2 YNNKEL (reference sequence). The CDR3 DNA follows: TGTGCCAGCAGCCTAGCGGGAGGGCCTGACGAGCAGTACTTC. It yields the protein CASSLAGGPDEQYF.

The gene calls are TRBV30 and TRBJ1-2; 8 positions agree with TRBD1. Germline loops: CDR1 GTSNPN, CDR2 SVGIG (reference sequence). This CDR3 has 15 amino acids. The V segment lost 2 bases and the J segment 3 bases; nucleotides outside the gene matches: 8. Here the CDR3 reads CAWSSPRQGHYGYTF. CDR3 coding DNA: TGTGCCTGGAGTTCTCCCCGACAGGGGCACTATGGCTACACCTTC.